The sequence of this TCR beta chain was determined in a study of blood T cell repertoires in COVID-19. V was cut by 0 bases and J by 4 bases, with 4 bases left in between. The V gene's germline CDR1 is SGHRS and CDR2 YFSETQ. The CDR3 extends over 12 amino acids. How the authors handled the data: Amplifying reference gene primers gave estimates of nucleated cell counts. The method was immunoSEQ multiplex PCR; TCRdb's version includes in-frame clones alone and lacks a portion of them. Clone size and the V and J calls come from that table; the DNA yielded D and trimming. The sample contains about 160,000 clones, about nine tenths of which appear only once. A Seattle source enrolled patients during active infection and followed them longitudinally. About this clone itself: The identical CDR3 is also encoded by other nucleotide sequences in the sample.

The V call is TRBV5-1, the J call TRBJ2-5; no definite D call. Sequencing was carried out using peripheral blood. The origin of this receptor is a man in his thirties or forties with COVID-19, enrolled during active disease. The CDR3 loop is CASSLAGETQYF. The CDR3 coding sequence is TGCGCCAGCAGCTTGGCCGGAGAGACCCAGTACTTC.